This T cell receptor beta chain was recovered during a study of cytomegalovirus exposure and HLA in healthy donors. Study-level results: Exclusion applied to some V segments, including TRBV6-2 and TRBV6-3, as they were indistinguishable.

The CDR3 contains 13 residues. Germline loops: CDR1 LGHNA, CDR2 YNFKEQ. The ends were cut back, 0 bases at V and 9 bases at J, with 6 bases in the middle. Note on this clone: Its antigen is unknown.

PCR involved 60 Vbeta and 13 Jbeta primers. Measured with immunoSEQ multiplex PCR; TCRdb has only the in-frame clones, and not every one. The data hold approximately 160,000 clones, with 65% to 85% observed a single time. The chain has TRBV4-2 and TRBJ1-6; perhaps TRBD1 as D (5 bases). This sequence was found in a woman in her thirties or forties in good health and CMV-seropositive. Sequenced material: PBMCs. The CDR3 spells CASSQETGSPLHF. CDR3 nucleotides: TGTGCCAGCAGCCAAGAAACAGGTTCACCCCTCCACTTT.